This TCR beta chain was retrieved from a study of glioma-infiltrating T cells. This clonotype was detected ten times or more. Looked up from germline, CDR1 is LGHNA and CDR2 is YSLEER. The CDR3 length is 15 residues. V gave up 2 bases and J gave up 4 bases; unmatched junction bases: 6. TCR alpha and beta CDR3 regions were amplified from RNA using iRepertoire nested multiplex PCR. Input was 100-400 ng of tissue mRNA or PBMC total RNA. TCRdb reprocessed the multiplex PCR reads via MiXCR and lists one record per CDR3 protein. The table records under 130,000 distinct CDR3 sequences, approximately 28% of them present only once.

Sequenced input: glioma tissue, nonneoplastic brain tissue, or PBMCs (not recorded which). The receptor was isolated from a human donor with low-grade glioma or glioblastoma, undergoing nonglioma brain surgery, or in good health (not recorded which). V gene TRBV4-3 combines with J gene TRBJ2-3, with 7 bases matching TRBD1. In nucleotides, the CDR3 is TGCGCCAGCAGCCAAACAGACAGGGTAGCAGATACGCAGTATTTT. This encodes CASSQTDRVADTQYF.